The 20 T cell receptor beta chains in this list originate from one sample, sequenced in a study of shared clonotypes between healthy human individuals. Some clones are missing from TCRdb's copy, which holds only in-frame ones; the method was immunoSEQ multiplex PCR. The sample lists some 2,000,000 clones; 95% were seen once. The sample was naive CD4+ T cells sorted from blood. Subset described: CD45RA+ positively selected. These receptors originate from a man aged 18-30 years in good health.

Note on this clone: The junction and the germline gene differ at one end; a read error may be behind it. This CDR3 reads CASSIAGGSYEQYF. DNA of the CDR3: TGTGCCAGCAGCATAGCGGGGGGCTCCTACGAGCAGTACTTC. This chain joins TRBV7-6 and TRBJ2-7, with 10 bases identical to TRBD2. This CDR3 has 14 residues. The germline V gene encodes CDR1 SGHVS and CDR2 FNYEAQ.

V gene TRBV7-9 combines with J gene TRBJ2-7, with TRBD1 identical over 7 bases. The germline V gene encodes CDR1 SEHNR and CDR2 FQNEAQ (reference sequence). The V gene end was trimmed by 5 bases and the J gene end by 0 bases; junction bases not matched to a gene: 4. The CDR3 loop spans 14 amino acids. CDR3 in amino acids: CASSRGQPSYEQYF. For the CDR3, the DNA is TGTGCCAGCAGCAGGGGACAGCCCTCCTACGAGCAGTACTTC.

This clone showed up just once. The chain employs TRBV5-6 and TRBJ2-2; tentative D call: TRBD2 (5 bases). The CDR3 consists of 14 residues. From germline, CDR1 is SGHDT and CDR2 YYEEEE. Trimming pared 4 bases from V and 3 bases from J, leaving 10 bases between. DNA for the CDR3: TGTGCCAGCAGCCTGAGGGCCCACACCGGGGAGCTGTTTTTT. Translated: CASSLRAHTGELFF. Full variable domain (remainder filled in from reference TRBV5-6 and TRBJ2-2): DAGVTQSPTHLIKTRGQQVTLRCSPKSGHDTVSWYQQALGQGPQFIFQYYEEEERQRGNFPDRFSGHQFPNYSSELNVNALLLGDSALYLCASSLRAHTGELFFGEGSRLTVL.

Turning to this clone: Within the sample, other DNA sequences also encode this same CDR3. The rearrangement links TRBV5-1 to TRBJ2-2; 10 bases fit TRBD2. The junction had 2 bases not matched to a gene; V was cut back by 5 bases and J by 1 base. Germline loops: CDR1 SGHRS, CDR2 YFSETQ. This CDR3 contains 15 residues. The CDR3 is CASSLAGENTGELFF. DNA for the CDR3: TGCGCCAGCAGTCTAGCGGGGGAGAACACCGGGGAGCTGTTTTTT.

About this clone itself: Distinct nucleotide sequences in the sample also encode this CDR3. CDR3 sequence reads: CASSRPGQGTYEQYF. The CDR3 nucleotides are TGTGCCAGCAGCCGCCCGGGACAGGGCACCTACGAGCAGTACTTC. The chain recombines TRBV6-6 with TRBJ2-7; TRBD1 matches at 9 bases. V gave up 6 bases and J gave up 2 bases; unmatched junction bases: 8. From germline, CDR1 is MNHNY and CDR2 SVGAGI (reference sequence). The CDR3 has 15 residues.

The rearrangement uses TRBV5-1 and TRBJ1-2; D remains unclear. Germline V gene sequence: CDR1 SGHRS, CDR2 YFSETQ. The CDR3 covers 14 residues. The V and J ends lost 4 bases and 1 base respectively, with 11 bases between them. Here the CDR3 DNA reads TGCGCCAGCAGCCCCCCTGCTCGTAACTATGGCTACACCTTC. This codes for CASSPPARNYGYTF.

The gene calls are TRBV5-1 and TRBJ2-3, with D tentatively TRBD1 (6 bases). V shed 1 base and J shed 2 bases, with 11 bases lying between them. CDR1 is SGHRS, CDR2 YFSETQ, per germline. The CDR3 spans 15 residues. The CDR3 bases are TGCGCCAGCAGCTTGACAGGGCCAACCACAGATACGCAGTATTTT. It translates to CASSLTGPTTDTQYF.

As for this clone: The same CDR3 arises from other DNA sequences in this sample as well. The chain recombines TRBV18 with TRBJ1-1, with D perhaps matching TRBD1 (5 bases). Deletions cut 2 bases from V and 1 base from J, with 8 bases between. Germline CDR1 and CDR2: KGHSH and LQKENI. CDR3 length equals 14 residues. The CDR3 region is CASSPSGGNTEAFF. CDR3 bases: TGTGCCAGCTCACCATCGGGGGGGAACACTGAAGCTTTCTTT.

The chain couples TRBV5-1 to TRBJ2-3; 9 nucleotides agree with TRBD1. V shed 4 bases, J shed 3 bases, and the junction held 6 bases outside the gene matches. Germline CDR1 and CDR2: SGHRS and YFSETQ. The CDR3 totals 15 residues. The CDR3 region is CASSGGTGTTDTQYF. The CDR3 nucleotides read TGCGCCAGCAGCGGGGGGACAGGGACGACAGATACGCAGTATTTT.

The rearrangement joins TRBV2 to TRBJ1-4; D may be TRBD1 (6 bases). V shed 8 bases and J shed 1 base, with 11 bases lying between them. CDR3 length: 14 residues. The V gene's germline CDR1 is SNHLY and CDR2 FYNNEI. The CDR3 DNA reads TGTGCCAGCCTGAAAGGGGGAACTAATGAAAAACTGTTTTTT. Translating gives CASLKGGTNEKLFF.

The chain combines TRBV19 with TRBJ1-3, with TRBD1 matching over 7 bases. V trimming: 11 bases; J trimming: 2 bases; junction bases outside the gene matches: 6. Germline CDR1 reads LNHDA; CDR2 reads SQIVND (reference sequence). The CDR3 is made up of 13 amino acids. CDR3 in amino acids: CAASTGPGNTIYF. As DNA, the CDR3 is TGTGCCGCTTCGACAGGGCCTGGAAACACCATATATTTT.

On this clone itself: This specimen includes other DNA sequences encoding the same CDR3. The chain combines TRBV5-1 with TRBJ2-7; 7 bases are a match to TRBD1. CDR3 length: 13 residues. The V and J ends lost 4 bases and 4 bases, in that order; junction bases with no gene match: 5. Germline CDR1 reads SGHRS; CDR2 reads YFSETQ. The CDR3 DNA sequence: TGCGCCAGCAGCGAATTACAGGGGTACGAGCAGTACTTC. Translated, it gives CASSELQGYEQYF.

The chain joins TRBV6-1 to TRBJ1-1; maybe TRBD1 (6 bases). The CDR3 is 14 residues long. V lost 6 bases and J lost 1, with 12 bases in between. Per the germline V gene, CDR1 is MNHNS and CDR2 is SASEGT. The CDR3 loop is CASRRTETNTEAFF. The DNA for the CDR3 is TGTGCCAGCAGAAGGACAGAGACGAACACTGAAGCTTTCTTT.

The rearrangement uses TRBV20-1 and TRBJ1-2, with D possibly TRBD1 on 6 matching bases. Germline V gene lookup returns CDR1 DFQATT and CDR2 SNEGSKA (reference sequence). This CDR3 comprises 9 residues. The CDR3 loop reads CRGADGYTF. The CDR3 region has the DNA TGCCGGGGGGCAGATGGCTACACCTTC.

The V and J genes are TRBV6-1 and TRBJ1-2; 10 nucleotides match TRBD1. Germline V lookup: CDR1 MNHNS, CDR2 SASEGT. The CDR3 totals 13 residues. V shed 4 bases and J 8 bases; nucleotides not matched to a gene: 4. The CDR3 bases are TGTGCCAGCAGTGTGGGACAGGGGCGAGGCTACACCTTC. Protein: CASSVGQGRGYTF.

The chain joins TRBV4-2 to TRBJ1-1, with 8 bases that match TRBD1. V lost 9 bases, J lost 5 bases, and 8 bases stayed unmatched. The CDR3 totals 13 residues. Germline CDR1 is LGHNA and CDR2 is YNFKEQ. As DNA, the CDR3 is TGTGCCAGTCGGACAGGGTGGGATACTGAAGCTTTCTTT. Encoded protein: CASRTGWDTEAFF.

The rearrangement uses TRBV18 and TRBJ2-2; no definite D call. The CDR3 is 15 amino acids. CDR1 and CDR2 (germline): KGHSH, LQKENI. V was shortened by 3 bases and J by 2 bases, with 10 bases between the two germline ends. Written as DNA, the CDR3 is TGTGCCAGCTCACCGCCCTCGGACAACACCGGGGAGCTGTTTTTT. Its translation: CASSPPSDNTGELFF.

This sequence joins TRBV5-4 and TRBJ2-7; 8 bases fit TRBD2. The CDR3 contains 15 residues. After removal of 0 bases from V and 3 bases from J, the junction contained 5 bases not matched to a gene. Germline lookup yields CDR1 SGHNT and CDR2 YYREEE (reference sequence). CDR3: CASSLGLAPHYEQYF. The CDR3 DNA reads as TGTGCCAGCAGCTTGGGACTAGCGCCCCACTACGAGCAGTACTTC.

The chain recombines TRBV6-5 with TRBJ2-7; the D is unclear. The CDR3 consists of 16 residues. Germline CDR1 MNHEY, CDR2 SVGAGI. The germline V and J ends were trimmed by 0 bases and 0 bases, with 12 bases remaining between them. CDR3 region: CASSYSGGRTSYEQYF. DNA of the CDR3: TGTGCCAGCAGTTACTCCGGTGGTCGGACCTCCTACGAGCAGTACTTC.

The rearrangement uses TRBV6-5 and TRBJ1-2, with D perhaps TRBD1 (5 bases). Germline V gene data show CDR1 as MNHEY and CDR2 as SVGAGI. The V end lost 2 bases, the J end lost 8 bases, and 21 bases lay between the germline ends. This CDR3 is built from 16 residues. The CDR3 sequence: CASSYIGTKRTEGYTF. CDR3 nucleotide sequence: TGTGCCAGCAGTTACATAGGGACGAAAAGAACAGAAGGCTACACCTTC.